The 3 T cell receptor beta chains given below trace back to one sample, sequenced in a study of blood T cell repertoires in COVID-19. Data came from immunoSEQ multiplex PCR; TCRdb stores just in-frame clones and leaves some out. Of 330,000 or so clones in the sample, 80% to 90% are singletons; the top ten hold more than 5%. The sequencing sample was made of PBMCs or T cells enriched from blood (not recorded which). These receptor sequences come from a man aged 30 to 45 who had recovered from COVID-19.

The chain combines TRBV19 with TRBJ2-7; D possibly corresponds to TRBD2 (5 bases). This CDR3 spans 14 amino acids. V gave up 2 bases and J gave up 1 base, with 9 bases separating them. The germline V gene encodes CDR1 LNHDA and CDR2 SQIVND (reference sequence). CDR3 region: CASSISGESYEQYF. The DNA of the CDR3 is TGTGCCAGTAGTATATCCGGGGAGTCCTACGAGCAGTACTTC. The variable domain in full, with the rest retrieved from reference TRBV19 and TRBJ2-7, is DGGITQSPKYLFRKEGQNVTLSCEQNLNHDAMYWYRQDPGQGLRLIYYSQIVNDFQKGDIAEGYSVSREKKESFPLTVTSAQKNPTAFYLCASSISGESYEQYFGPGTRLTVT.

The count of this clone is one. This chain links TRBV7-9 with TRBJ2-7; 8 bases align to TRBD1. The CDR3 runs 17 residues. Germline assignment: CDR1 SEHNR and CDR2 FQNEAQ (reference sequence). V shed 5 bases and J 3 bases; nucleotides not matched to a gene: 15. DNA of the CDR3: TGTGCCAGCAGCCCAACCCTCAAGACAGGGGTGGGCTACGAGCAGTACTTC. It is translated as CASSPTLKTGVGYEQYF.

This clone was detected a few times. This rearrangement joins TRBV19 to TRBJ2-1; a possible D gene is TRBD2 (6 bases). V lost 3 bases to trimming and J lost 2 bases, with 17 bases between them. This CDR3 has 17 amino acids. Germline CDR1 and CDR2: LNHDA and SQIVND (reference sequence). Here the CDR3 DNA reads TGTGCCAGTAGTATTAGGAGATCGGGGGACCCCTACAATGAGCAGTTCTTC. Its protein is CASSIRRSGDPYNEQFF. Full variable domain (outside the CDR3, taken from reference TRBV19 and TRBJ2-1): DGGITQSPKYLFRKEGQNVTLSCEQNLNHDAMYWYRQDPGQGLRLIYYSQIVNDFQKGDIAEGYSVSREKKESFPLTVTSAQKNPTAFYLCASSIRRSGDPYNEQFFGPGTRLTVL.